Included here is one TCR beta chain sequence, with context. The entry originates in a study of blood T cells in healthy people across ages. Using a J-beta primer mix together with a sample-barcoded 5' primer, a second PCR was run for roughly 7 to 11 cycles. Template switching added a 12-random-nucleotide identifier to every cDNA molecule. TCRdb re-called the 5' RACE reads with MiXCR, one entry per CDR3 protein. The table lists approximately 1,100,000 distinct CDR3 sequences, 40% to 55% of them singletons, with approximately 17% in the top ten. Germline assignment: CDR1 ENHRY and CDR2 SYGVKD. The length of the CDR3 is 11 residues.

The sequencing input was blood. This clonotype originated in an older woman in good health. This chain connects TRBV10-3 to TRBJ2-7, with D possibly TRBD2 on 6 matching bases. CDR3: CAVGGGDEQYF. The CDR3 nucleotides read TGTGCTGTGGGAGGAGGAGACGAGCAGTACTTC.